These 21 T cell receptor beta chains were all obtained from the same sample, sequenced in a study of blood T cell repertoires in COVID-19. Libraries were prepared by immunoSEQ multiplex PCR; TCRdb keeps only in-frame clonotypes and omits some of them. The sample carries more than 300,000 clones, about 82% recorded once. The sample taken for sequencing was peripheral blood. The receptors stem from a woman between 50 and 59 years old with acute or convalescent COVID-19.

The CDR3 is CASSARAGVQETQYF. CDR3 sequence (DNA): TGTGCCAGCAGCGCCCGAGCGGGTGTTCAAGAGACCCAGTACTTC. The gene calls are TRBV9 and TRBJ2-5, with D perhaps TRBD2 (6 bases). Germline loops: CDR1 SGDLS, CDR2 YYNGEE. This CDR3 has 15 residues. Trimming left V 3 bases short and J 2 bases short, with 14 bases between. The full variable domain, rest sourced from reference TRBV9 and TRBJ2-5, is DSGVTQTPKHLITATGQRVTLRCSPRSGDLSVYWYQQSLDQGLQFLIQYYNGEERAKGNILERFSAQQFPDLHSELNLSSLELGDSALYFCASSARAGVQETQYFGPGTRLLVL.

The chain is built from TRBV6-2 or TRBV6-3 and TRBJ2-4; TRBD2 aligns across 7 bases. The CDR3 is made up of 15 amino acids. Losses at the gene ends were 6 bases for V and 5 bases for J; bases not matched to a gene: 10. Germline CDR1 is MNHEY and CDR2 is SVGEGT. The CDR3 spells CASSRQQREENIQYF. DNA of the CDR3: TGTGCCAGCAGCCGCCAGCAACGGGAGGAAAACATTCAGTACTTC.

V is TRBV20-1 and J is TRBJ2-1; D perhaps matches TRBD1 (6 bases). Germline assignment: CDR1 DFQATT and CDR2 SNEGSKA (reference sequence). The V end lost 3 bases, the J end lost 4 bases, and 13 bases lay between the germline ends. The CDR3 loop spans 14 amino acids. The chain's CDR3 is CSASRVQGYNEQFF. The CDR3 DNA reads TGCAGTGCTAGTCGGGTCCAGGGGTACAATGAGCAGTTCTTC.

The chain is built from TRBV29-1 and TRBJ1-1; D remains unclear. The germline V gene has CDR1 SQVTM and CDR2 ANQGSEA. V lost 6 bases and J 0 bases, leaving 8 bases between the germline ends. The CDR3 runs to 12 residues. The CDR3 here is CSVRRMNTEAFF. The DNA of the CDR3 is TGCAGCGTCAGGAGGATGAACACTGAAGCTTTCTTT.

The J gene is TRBJ2-1, the V gene TRBV5-4; 10 nucleotides line up with TRBD2. Trimming cost V 2 bases and J 3 bases; bases outside gene matches: 2. The CDR3 consists of 15 residues. Germline CDR1 and CDR2: SGHNT and YYREEE (reference sequence). The CDR3 here is CASSFRTSGYNEQFF. The CDR3 DNA reads TGTGCCAGCAGCTTTCGGACTAGCGGCTACAATGAGCAGTTCTTC.

This chain joins TRBV29-1 and TRBJ2-5; TRBD2 might be the D (5 bases). The CDR3 runs 14 residues. V was pared by 4 bases and J by 5 bases, with 17 bases between. CDR1 and CDR2 from the germline V gene are SQVTM and ANQGSEA. The CDR3 bases are TGCAGCGTTGGCACGCTAGCACAGCAGGAGACCCAGTACTTC. Translation gives CSVGTLAQQETQYF.

This clone was detected a few times. The rearrangement joins TRBV28 to TRBJ2-7, with D possibly TRBD1 on 5 matching bases. The ends were cut back, 3 bases at V and 1 base at J, with 10 bases in the middle. From germline, CDR1 is MDHEN and CDR2 SYDVKM. The CDR3 length is 14 residues. The DNA of the CDR3 is TGTGCCAGCAGTTTTGGGGCCTTGTCCTACGAGCAGTACTTC. As protein: CASSFGALSYEQYF.

This clone came up once. The rearrangement joins TRBV5-1 to TRBJ2-5; 12 nucleotides match TRBD1. Germline loops: CDR1 SGHRS, CDR2 YFSETQ. The junction had 10 bases not matched to a gene; V was cut back by 7 bases and J by 0 bases. This CDR3 is built from 17 residues. The CDR3 sequence: CASLIGTGGRYQETQYF. For the CDR3, the DNA is TGCGCCAGCCTTATCGGGACAGGGGGCAGGTACCAAGAGACCCAGTACTTC.

This chain joins TRBV27 and TRBJ2-5, with 11 bases matching TRBD2. This CDR3 contains 16 residues. Germline CDR1 is MNHEY and CDR2 is SMNVEV (reference sequence). Trimming cost V 2 bases and J 5 bases; bases outside gene matches: 7. In nucleotides, the CDR3 is TGTGCCAGCAGTTTACTTACTAGCGGGAGTTTGGAGACCCAGTACTTC. Amino acid sequence: CASSLLTSGSLETQYF.

The genes are TRBV11-2 and TRBJ1-2; D is undetermined. CDR1 SGHAT and CDR2 FQNNGV come from the germline V gene. V lost 5 bases and J 4 bases, leaving 14 bases between the germline ends. This CDR3 is built from 14 residues. DNA for the CDR3: TGTGCCAGCAGCCCAGGCGGGGAGGGCTATGGCTACACCTTC. It is translated as CASSPGGEGYGYTF.

The chain uses TRBV28 and TRBJ1-5; tentative D call: TRBD1 (5 bases). Trimming shortened V by 7 bases and J by 3 bases, and 16 bases separated the two germline ends. The CDR3 has 15 residues. Looked up from germline, CDR1 is MDHEN and CDR2 is SYDVKM. CDR3 amino acids: CASTHNDRINQPQHF. In DNA, the CDR3 is TGTGCCAGCACCCACAACGACAGAATCAATCAGCCCCAGCATTTT.

This sequence joins TRBV14 and TRBJ2-1; D might be TRBD2 (6 bases). CDR3 size: 15 residues. The germline V gene has CDR1 SGHDN and CDR2 FVKESK. Trimming removed 1 base at V and 8 bases at J, with 15 bases between. In nucleotides, the CDR3 is TGTGCCAGCAGCCAAGTCTCAGGGAGGCGCGATGAGCAGTTCTTC. Protein: CASSQVSGRRDEQFF.

J is TRBJ2-3 and V is TRBV19; the D gene is possibly TRBD2 (5 bases). CDR1 and CDR2 from the germline V gene are LNHDA and SQIVND (reference sequence). Trimming shortened V by 7 bases and J by 2 bases, and 13 bases separated the two germline ends. The CDR3 length is 14 residues. The CDR3 region has the DNA TGTGCCAGTAAAAGAGGGCCTGACACAGATACGCAGTATTTT. It specifies CASKRGPDTDTQYF. Full variable domain (remainder filled in from reference TRBV19 and TRBJ2-3): DGGITQSPKYLFRKEGQNVTLSCEQNLNHDAMYWYRQDPGQGLRLIYYSQIVNDFQKGDIAEGYSVSREKKESFPLTVTSAQKNPTAFYLCASKRGPDTDTQYFGPGTRLTVL.

The chain combines TRBV9 with TRBJ2-7; D is possibly TRBD1 (6 bases). Germline assignment: CDR1 SGDLS and CDR2 YYNGEE. Trimming pared 4 bases from V and 7 bases from J, leaving 21 bases between. The CDR3 loop spans 15 amino acids. The chain's CDR3 is CASSPQDSSRREQYF. The CDR3 DNA reads as TGTGCCAGCAGCCCCCAGGACAGCAGTCGTCGGGAGCAGTACTTC. The full variable domain, its missing parts supplied by reference TRBV9 and TRBJ2-7, is DSGVTQTPKHLITATGQRVTLRCSPRSGDLSVYWYQQSLDQGLQFLIQYYNGEERAKGNILERFSAQQFPDLHSELNLSSLELGDSALYFCASSPQDSSRREQYFGPGTRLTVT.

This clone has only a few counts. The V and J genes are TRBV21-1 and TRBJ1-5; the D call of TRBD1 is as the table states it, not checked on the DNA. TRBV21-1 represents a pseudogene. This CDR3 has 15 residues. Here the CDR3 DNA reads TGTGCCAGCAAAAGGGGGTTTGCGAGCAATCAGCCCCAGCATTTT. The encoded protein is CASKRGFASNQPQHF.

This clone has only one observation. This rearrangement joins TRBV7-2 to TRBJ2-7; TRBD2 aligns across 9 bases. This CDR3 contains 16 residues. Germline V gene data show CDR1 as SGHTA and CDR2 as FQGNSA. After removal of 4 bases from V and 6 bases from J, the junction contained 13 bases not matched to a gene. CDR3 amino acids: CASSSHASGNGGEQYF. The CDR3 bases are TGTGCCAGCAGCTCACATGCTAGCGGGAATGGTGGCGAGCAGTACTTC.

The rearrangement links TRBV28 to TRBJ2-1; 11 bases align to TRBD2. Germline V gene lookup returns CDR1 MDHEN and CDR2 SYDVKM. The CDR3 is 15 residues long. J lost 8 bases, V lost 6 bases, and 9 bases had no gene match. CDR3 sequence: CASRSSGRWAHEQFF. The CDR3 DNA is TGTGCCAGCAGGTCTAGCGGGAGGTGGGCGCATGAGCAGTTCTTC.

This chain links TRBV7-8 with TRBJ2-5, with D uncertain. With 1 base removed from V and 7 bases from J, the gap between germline ends came to 10 bases. CDR1 SGHVS and CDR2 FQNEAQ come from the germline V gene. CDR3 length: 13 residues. The DNA of the CDR3 is TGTGCCAGCAGCTTAGAACGGCGGTGGACCCAGTACTTC. Translated, it gives CASSLERRWTQYF.

J is TRBJ2-7 and V is TRBV5-6; TRBD1 is a possible D gene (7 bases). V dropped 3 bases and J dropped 6 bases, with 13 bases sitting between them. Per the germline V gene, CDR1 is SGHDT and CDR2 is YYEEEE. This CDR3 region has 13 residues. The CDR3 region has the DNA TGTGCCAGCAGCTCCCGACAGGGAGGCGAGCAGTACTTC. Translating it yields CASSSRQGGEQYF.

The chain has TRBV10-3 and TRBJ2-5; D is perhaps TRBD1 (6 bases). Germline lookup yields CDR1 ENHRY and CDR2 SYGVKD. The length of the CDR3 is 12 residues. Trimming shortened V by 2 bases and J by 5 bases, and 6 bases separated the two germline ends. This CDR3 is CAISEGGETQYF. CDR3 DNA: TGTGCCATCAGTGAGGGGGGCGAGACCCAGTACTTC.

The chain has TRBV2 and TRBJ2-1, with 10 bases that match TRBD2. Per the germline V gene, CDR1 is SNHLY and CDR2 is FYNNEI. With V trimmed by 7 bases and J by 7 bases, 7 bases remained unmatched. The CDR3 contains 14 residues. CDR3 nucleotides: TGTGCCAGCAAATCGCTAGCGGGAGTAAATGAGCAGTTCTTC. Translation gives CASKSLAGVNEQFF.